The subject of this entry is one T cell receptor beta chain. The sample holds many counts of this clonotype. Its specific antigen is unknown. Base qualities are not at hand, and no much larger clone is one base apart. RNA from unsorted whole blood was extracted with TRIzol reagent, and germline DNA was obtained with the DNeasy Blood & Tissue kit. Chronic HBV infection was present in the patients, and the patients were treatment-naive at sampling. Before surgery, about 4 milliliters of peripheral blood were collected into K2EDTA tubes. V was cut back by 4 bases and J by 4 bases, leaving a gap of 16 bases between them. Inclusive of the bounding cysteine and phenylalanine, the CDR3 is 16 residues long. Of all the DNA, just the CDR3 is kept, 48 bases in frame from base 1. A constant-region primer and ProtoScript II reverse transcriptase were used to reverse-transcribe TCRbeta-specific cDNA from roughly 500 ng total RNA. TCRbeta libraries were built with three nested multiplex PCR rounds, a slightly modified ARM-PCR procedure. The first two PCR rounds used multiplex TRBV1-TRBV30 forward primers with a Cbeta reverse primer, each for approximately 10 cycles. A final 25-cycle PCR with Deep VentR polymerase added sample barcodes and Illumina adapters. Before sequencing, amplicons of 200-500 bp were purified from gel using a QIAquick gel extraction kit. The TCRbeta amplicons were sequenced with 250-bp paired-end reads on an Illumina HiSeq 2500. Under the source paper's analysis protocol: Trimmomatic v0.33 was used to quality-trim the reads, and FLASH v1.2.11 was used to merge paired reads so that full CDR3 sequences could be recovered. V, D and J germline segments were assigned to the rearranged TCRbeta sequences using MiGEC v1.2.1b. Clonotype statistics and Shannon-Wiener diversity indices were computed with VDJtools v1.0.0. Except for diversity analysis, only each sample's 250 most abundant clonotypes were used in subsequent analyses to reduce sampling bias. The public reads were quality trimmed at Q25 with fastp and then assembled into clones with MiXCR by TCRdb, keeping productive beta chains. Each entry is one CDR3 protein sequence, shown with its most common DNA and genes. These V and J calls originate from TCRdb's pipeline instead of the authors' own analysis. In this sample the table shows hundreds of thousands of distinct CDR3 sequences, almost 60% of which occur a single time. Clones ranked in the top ten supply 15% to 20% of the sample.

This record comes from a study of tumor-infiltrating lymphocytes in primary liver carcinoma (TCRdb year 2017). With regard to the full study: Roughly 5 patients with histopathologically diagnosed primary liver carcinoma underwent surgical resection in China between 2015 and March 2016. Samples yielded roughly 3.5 to 7.13 million productive TCRbeta reads; read depth did not differ significantly between tissue types. Technical replicate repertoires showed high reproducibility, with mean shared-clone rates near 0.89 and correlation coefficients above 0.95. TCRbeta repertoire sequencing, expression microarrays and whole-exome sequencing were combined in the study across five regions of each liver tumor, with adjacent normal tissue and blood also included. The tumors of the five patients were staged as T1-T3 N0M0, with maximum diameters ranging from about 4 to 11 cm. The five patients, three men and two women aged 30 to 69 years, had hepatocellular carcinoma (four) or combined HCC and intrahepatic cholangiocarcinoma (one). TCRbeta repertoire sequencing covered about 35 specimens from 5 patients: about 25 tumor regions, 5 adjacent noncancerous liver tissues and 5 peripheral blood samples.

Study-level results and caveats: The study included only a few patients, and the authors note findings should be validated in a larger study. A significantly larger repertoire fraction was made up by the top 250 clones in tumors than in blood (p = 0.039). Repertoire overlap was higher between tumor regions (mean about 35%) than tumor-adjacent (approximately 17%) or tumor-blood (about 14%) pairs, consistent with antigen-driven expansion. Because the samples were bulk and unsorted, CD4+ and CD8+ T cell repertoires could not be compared. Only the TCR beta chain was sequenced, so true repertoire diversity is likely underestimated because unpaired alpha chains were not captured.

Rearrangement joined TRBV12-3 or TRBV12-4 to TRBJ2-2; tentative D gene TRBD2, with 6 bases matching. The clonotype originates from a woman under 40 with primary liver carcinoma and hepatitis B virus infection. The sample taken for sequencing was peripheral blood. The CDR3 in this case is CASSSRGGAVTGELFF. The DNA sequence is given as TGTGCCAGCAGTTCCCGAGGAGGGGCGGTCACCGGGGAGCTGTTTTTT.